The 8 T cell receptor beta chains below all came from one sample that was sequenced in a study of shared clonotypes between healthy human individuals. Repertoires were generated with immunoSEQ multiplex PCR, while TCRdb's copy carries only in-frame clones and drops some. This table has hundreds of thousands of clones, more than 70% appearing once. What was sequenced was memory CD4+ T cells sorted from blood. This sample's subset: CD45RA-negative fraction. The receptor source for this set is a woman aged 25 to 45 in good health.

The chain employs TRBV10-2 and TRBJ2-5; no definite D call. This CDR3 contains 13 residues. From germline, CDR1 is WSHSY and CDR2 SAAADI. V was trimmed by 4 bases and J by 2 bases, leaving 8 bases between them. The CDR3: CASSGIAQETQYF. The CDR3, as DNA: TGCGCCAGCAGTGGGATAGCTCAAGAGACCCAGTACTTC.

The chain couples TRBV30 to TRBJ1-2; D is unresolved. In germline, CDR1 is GTSNPN, CDR2 SVGIG (reference sequence). There are 11 residues in the CDR3. Deletions cut 2 bases from V and 5 bases from J, with 6 bases between. The CDR3 spells CAWSFGYGYTF. CDR3 DNA: TGTGCCTGGAGTTTCGGGTATGGCTACACCTTC.

This clone was found a few times. This chain uses TRBV5-1 with TRBJ1-3; weak D call: TRBD1 (5 bases). The CDR3 has 15 residues. In germline, CDR1 is SGHRS, CDR2 YFSETQ. V was cut by 5 bases and J by 0 bases, with 12 bases left in between. CDR3 in DNA: TGCGCCAGCAGGTCCACTGGGGGCTCTGGAAACACCATATATTTT. Protein product: CASRSTGGSGNTIYF.

The chain joins TRBV6-1 to TRBJ1-5; 11 nucleotides agree with TRBD1. V trimming: 6 bases; J trimming: 4 bases; junction bases outside the gene matches: 5. This CDR3 spans 15 amino acids. Looked up from germline, CDR1 is MNHNS and CDR2 is SASEGT. CDR3 sequence (DNA): TGTGCCAGCAGCCGCCGGGACAGGGGGAATCAGCCCCAGCATTTT. This codes for CASSRRDRGNQPQHF.

The chain recombines TRBV27 with TRBJ1-5, with 9 bases that match TRBD1. Germline V gives CDR1 MNHEY, CDR2 SMNVEV (reference sequence). The CDR3 is 13 residues long. V lost 8 bases to trimming and J lost 5 bases; unmatched junction nucleotides: 4. Written as DNA, the CDR3 is TGTGCCAGCGCCTGGGACAGGGATCAGCCCCAGCATTTT. It encodes CASAWDRDQPQHF.

The chain has TRBV2 and TRBJ2-1; TRBD2 is a possible D gene (5 bases). CDR1 and CDR2 (germline): SNHLY, FYNNEI. The CDR3 contains 13 residues. V gave up 4 bases and J gave up 3 bases, with 7 bases separating them. Here the CDR3 reads CASSGGYYNEQFF. The CDR3 DNA follows: TGTGCCAGCAGTGGAGGGTACTACAATGAGCAGTTCTTC.

This chain connects TRBV9 to TRBJ2-7; the D gene is possibly TRBD1 (6 bases). The CDR3 length is 15 residues. V dropped 0 bases and J dropped 5 bases, with 15 bases sitting between them. Germline V gene data show CDR1 as SGDLS and CDR2 as YYNGEE. The CDR3 spells CASSVGLQGSHEQYF. The CDR3 DNA reads as TGTGCCAGCAGCGTAGGTTTGCAGGGGTCCCACGAGCAGTACTTC.

The rearrangement joins TRBV12-5 to TRBJ1-1; a possible D gene is TRBD1 (6 bases). This CDR3 is 16 amino acids long. Germline-derived CDR1 and CDR2 are LGHNT and FRNRAP. The ends were cut back, 1 base at V and 1 base at J, with 13 bases in the middle. CDR3 sequence: CASGLGVGGGNTEAFF. The DNA of the CDR3 is TGTGCTAGTGGTTTGGGTGTGGGGGGCGGGAACACTGAAGCTTTCTTT.